This record concerns one T cell receptor (beta chain) sequence. Its cognate antigen has yet to be identified. The sample holds no much larger clone one base away, and base qualities are not on file. The record originates from a study of technical replicates of blood from a handful of donors (dated by TCRdb to 2017 to 2019). The library was obtained by the immunoSEQ multiplex PCR assay. TCRdb re-hosts the immuneACCESS table, in-frame sequences only. Its copies lack some clones; in the studies checked, an unresolved V gene accounts for under half of them, and the cause for the rest is not known. For this sample there are around 13,000 clones; around 95% appear just once. Of the sample, 7.2% is held by the ten largest clones. Including the terminal cysteine and phenylalanine, the CDR3 comprises 14 residues. CDR3 DNA only is kept here, 42 bases in frame from base 1. After removal of 0 bases from V and 5 bases from J, the junction retains 1 base not matched to a gene. Sequences SGDLS (CDR1) and YYNGEE (CDR2) are obtained from the germline V gene.

The clonotype originates from a human donor in good health. The V gene is TRBV9 and the J gene is TRBJ2-5; TRBD1 fits 10 bases in the junction. Specimen: PBMCs. The CDR3 corresponds to CASSVGGQGETQYF. The DNA is TGTGCCAGCAGCGTAGGGGGACAGGGGGAGACCCAGTACTTC.